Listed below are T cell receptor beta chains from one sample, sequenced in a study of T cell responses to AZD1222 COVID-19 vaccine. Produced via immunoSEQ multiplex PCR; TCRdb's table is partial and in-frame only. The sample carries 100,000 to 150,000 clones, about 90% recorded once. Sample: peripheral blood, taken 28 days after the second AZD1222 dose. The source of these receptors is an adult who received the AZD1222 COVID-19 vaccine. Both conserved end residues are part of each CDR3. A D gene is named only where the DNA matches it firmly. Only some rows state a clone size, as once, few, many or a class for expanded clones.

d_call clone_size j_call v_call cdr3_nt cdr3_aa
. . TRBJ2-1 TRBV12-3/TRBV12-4 TGTGCCAGCAGTTTGTTGCAGAACAATGAGCAGTTCTTC CASSLLQNNEQFF
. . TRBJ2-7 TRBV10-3 TGTGCCATCAGTGAAGGTGTCGGCGGGGCCATCGAGCAGTACTTC CAISEGVGGAIEQYF
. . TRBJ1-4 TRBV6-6 TGTGCCAGCAGTTCCCCGGGGGAGAAACTGTTTTTT CASSSPGEKLFF
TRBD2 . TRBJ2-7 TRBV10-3 TGTGCCATCGGGACTAGCGATAGTTACGAGCAGTACTTC CAIGTSDSYEQYF
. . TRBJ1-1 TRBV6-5 TGTGCCAGCAGTTACTCTAGAGGGGCACACACTGAAGCTTTCTTT CASSYSRGAHTEAFF
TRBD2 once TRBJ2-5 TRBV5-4 TGTGCCAGCAGCTCCGTAGCGGGGGGAGAGACCCAGTACTTC CASSSVAGGETQYF
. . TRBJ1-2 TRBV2 TGTGCCAGCCGAGTCGTTTTGGCCGGGGGCTACACCTTC CASRVVLAGGYTF
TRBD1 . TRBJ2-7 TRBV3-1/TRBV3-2 TGTGCCAGCAGCCTCGGGACAGGGGCCGAGCAGTACTTC CASSLGTGAEQYF
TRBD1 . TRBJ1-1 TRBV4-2 TGTGCCAGCAGCCAAGATCCAGGGGGGAACACTGAAGCTTTCTTT CASSQDPGGNTEAFF
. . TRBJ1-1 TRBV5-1 TGCGCCAGCAGCCCGACAGTTCCTAACACTGAAGCTTTCTTT CASSPTVPNTEAFF
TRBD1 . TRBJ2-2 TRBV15 TGTGCCACCAGCAGAGACAGGGGGCCAAACACCGGGGAGCTGTTTTTT CATSRDRGPNTGELFF